The rows below give T cell receptor beta chains drawn from one sample of a study of shared clonotypes between healthy human individuals. The assay was immunoSEQ multiplex PCR, and TCRdb's table has in-frame clones only and misses some. The sample has hundreds of thousands of clones; around 95% are singletons. Sequenced material: naive CD8+ T cells sorted from blood. The receptors were gathered from a woman in her twenties or thirties in good health. CDR3s include the opening cysteine and the closing phenylalanine or tryptophan. A D gene is named only where the DNA matches it firmly. Clone size is given for some rows only: seen once, a few or many times, or a class if the clone is expanded.

j_call: TRBJ2-7; v_call: TRBV7-9; clone_size: -; d_call: -; cdr3_aa: CASSFLTASGEQYF; cdr3_nt: TGTGCCAGCAGCTTTTTGACCGCCTCGGGCGAGCAGTACTTC
j_call: TRBJ2-7; v_call: TRBV27; clone_size: -; d_call: -; cdr3_aa: CASSTQPRDSSYEQYF; cdr3_nt: TGTGCCAGCAGTACCCAACCTCGGGACTCCTCCTACGAGCAGTACTTC
j_call: TRBJ2-7; v_call: TRBV5-4; clone_size: -; d_call: TRBD2; cdr3_aa: CASSLQGPGGEQYF; cdr3_nt: TGTGCCAGCAGCTTACAAGGGCCCGGGGGGGAGCAGTACTTC
j_call: TRBJ2-1; v_call: TRBV27; clone_size: -; d_call: TRBD2; cdr3_aa: CASSTSSGTSSYNEQFF; cdr3_nt: TGTGCCAGCAGTACGTCTAGCGGGACCAGCTCCTACAATGAGCAGTTCTTC
j_call: TRBJ1-6; v_call: TRBV7-6; clone_size: -; d_call: -; cdr3_aa: CASRLMGDNSPLHF; cdr3_nt: TGTGCCAGCAGGTTGATGGGGGATAATTCACCCCTCCACTTT
j_call: TRBJ1-2; v_call: TRBV29-1; clone_size: -; d_call: TRBD1; cdr3_aa: CSVEADREAYGYTF; cdr3_nt: TGCAGCGTTGAAGCTGACAGGGAGGCCTATGGCTACACCTTC
j_call: TRBJ2-7; v_call: TRBV28; clone_size: -; d_call: -; cdr3_aa: CASSSVRYEQYF; cdr3_nt: TGTGCCAGCAGCTCGGTGAGGTACGAGCAGTACTTC
j_call: TRBJ2-7; v_call: TRBV27; clone_size: -; d_call: TRBD2; cdr3_aa: CASSLVAGVHEQYF; cdr3_nt: TGTGCCAGCAGTTTAGTAGCGGGAGTCCACGAGCAGTACTTC
j_call: TRBJ2-7; v_call: TRBV1; clone_size: -; d_call: -; cdr3_aa: CTSSQDSHAGGNYEQYF; cdr3_nt: TGCACCAGCAGCCAAGATAGCCACGCGGGAGGAAACTACGAGCAGTACTTC
j_call: TRBJ1-5; v_call: TRBV28; clone_size: -; d_call: -; cdr3_aa: CASSDPDSNQPQHF; cdr3_nt: TGTGCCAGCAGCGATCCAGACAGCAATCAGCCCCAGCATTTT
j_call: TRBJ2-7; v_call: TRBV7-9; clone_size: -; d_call: TRBD2; cdr3_aa: CASSSGAGAGGSYEQYF; cdr3_nt: TGTGCCAGCAGCTCGGGGGCTGGAGCGGGAGGGTCCTACGAGCAGTACTTC
j_call: TRBJ2-2; v_call: TRBV6-4; clone_size: -; d_call: TRBD2; cdr3_aa: CASKPGLEAGELFF; cdr3_nt: TGTGCCAGCAAACCGGGACTAGAGGCCGGGGAGCTGTTTTTT
j_call: TRBJ2-1; v_call: TRBV7-9; clone_size: -; d_call: TRBD2; cdr3_aa: CASSSGTSGYNEQFF; cdr3_nt: TGTGCCAGCAGCTCCGGGACTAGCGGGTACAATGAGCAGTTCTTC
j_call: TRBJ1-4; v_call: TRBV2; clone_size: -; d_call: TRBD1; cdr3_aa: CASFSGTGYNEKLFF; cdr3_nt: TGTGCCAGTTTTTCCGGGACAGGATATAATGAAAAACTGTTTTTT
j_call: TRBJ2-7; v_call: TRBV7-2; clone_size: -; d_call: TRBD2; cdr3_aa: CASSPRPSGSLIFDEQYF; cdr3_nt: TGTGCCAGCAGCCCCCGACCTAGCGGGAGTCTGATTTTTGACGAGCAGTACTTC
j_call: TRBJ1-1; v_call: TRBV5-1; clone_size: -; d_call: TRBD1; cdr3_aa: CASRVGQLAFF; cdr3_nt: TGCGCCAGCCGAGTGGGACAGCTAGCTTTCTTT
j_call: TRBJ1-4; v_call: TRBV7-9; clone_size: -; d_call: -; cdr3_aa: CASSSGEKLFF; cdr3_nt: TGTGCCAGCAGCTCCGGCGAAAAACTGTTTTTT
j_call: TRBJ1-3; v_call: TRBV28; clone_size: -; d_call: TRBD1; cdr3_aa: CASSLYPLDRVWEGNTIYF; cdr3_nt: TGTGCCAGCAGTTTATACCCACTGGACAGGGTATGGGAGGGAAACACCATATATTTT
j_call: TRBJ2-3; v_call: TRBV4-2; clone_size: -; d_call: TRBD2; cdr3_aa: CASSQDWGLAGPTDTQYF; cdr3_nt: TGTGCCAGCAGCCAAGATTGGGGACTAGCGGGACCCACAGATACGCAGTATTTT
j_call: TRBJ2-7; v_call: TRBV4-1; clone_size: -; d_call: -; cdr3_aa: CASSQGFGSGTYEQYF; cdr3_nt: TGCGCCAGCAGCCAAGGGTTCGGGAGTGGGACCTACGAGCAGTACTTC
j_call: TRBJ2-1; v_call: TRBV5-1; clone_size: -; d_call: -; cdr3_aa: CASSLGTLNEQFF; cdr3_nt: TGCGCCAGCAGCTTGGGTACGCTGAATGAGCAGTTCTTC
j_call: TRBJ1-2; v_call: TRBV6-1; clone_size: -; d_call: -; cdr3_aa: CASSERGEAHGYTF; cdr3_nt: TGTGCCAGCAGTGAGAGAGGCGAGGCACACGGCTACACCTTC
j_call: TRBJ2-7; v_call: TRBV4-1; clone_size: -; d_call: TRBD2; cdr3_aa: CASRPREGGTYEQYF; cdr3_nt: TGCGCCAGCAGGCCCAGGGAGGGAGGGACCTACGAGCAGTACTTC
j_call: TRBJ2-7; v_call: TRBV7-9; clone_size: -; d_call: -; cdr3_aa: CASSPPGHYEQYF; cdr3_nt: TGTGCCAGCAGCCCGCCGGGCCACTACGAGCAGTACTTC
j_call: TRBJ1-1; v_call: TRBV5-1; clone_size: -; d_call: -; cdr3_aa: CASSPRGALNTEAFF; cdr3_nt: TGCGCCAGCAGCCCTAGGGGGGCCTTGAACACTGAAGCTTTCTTT
j_call: TRBJ2-5; v_call: TRBV29-1; clone_size: -; d_call: TRBD2; cdr3_aa: CSVAGLAGGSQETQYF; cdr3_nt: TGCAGCGTCGCGGGACTAGCGGGAGGATCTCAAGAGACCCAGTACTTC
j_call: TRBJ2-3; v_call: TRBV9; clone_size: -; d_call: TRBD2; cdr3_aa: CASSDVQARGSTDTQYF; cdr3_nt: TGTGCCAGCAGCGACGTGCAGGCGCGGGGGTCCACAGATACGCAGTATTTT
j_call: TRBJ2-7; v_call: TRBV13; clone_size: once; d_call: -; cdr3_aa: CASSSPTDYEQYF; cdr3_nt: TGTGCCAGCAGCTCTCCTACTGACTACGAGCAGTACTTC
j_call: TRBJ2-7; v_call: TRBV19; clone_size: -; d_call: -; cdr3_aa: CASSIVIRGTYEQYF; cdr3_nt: TGTGCCAGTAGTATCGTGATTCGAGGCACCTACGAGCAGTACTTC
j_call: TRBJ1-2; v_call: TRBV28; clone_size: -; d_call: -; cdr3_aa: CASSKGLGNYGYTF; cdr3_nt: TGTGCCAGCAGCAAGGGGCTCGGGAACTATGGCTACACCTTC
j_call: TRBJ1-1; v_call: TRBV29-1; clone_size: once; d_call: -; cdr3_aa: CSVEDNRVENAEAFF; cdr3_nt: TGCAGCGTTGAAGATAACAGGGTAGAGAACGCTGAAGCTTTCTTT
j_call: TRBJ2-7; v_call: TRBV2; clone_size: -; d_call: -; cdr3_aa: CASKEGGYYEQYF; cdr3_nt: TGTGCCAGCAAGGAGGGGGGGTACTACGAGCAGTACTTC
j_call: TRBJ1-2; v_call: TRBV7-2; clone_size: -; d_call: TRBD1; cdr3_aa: CASSLAWDSEGDGYTF; cdr3_nt: TGTGCCAGCAGCTTAGCTTGGGACAGCGAAGGAGATGGCTACACCTTC
j_call: TRBJ2-1; v_call: TRBV30; clone_size: -; d_call: TRBD2; cdr3_aa: CAWSSPGGGHEQFF; cdr3_nt: TGTGCCTGGAGTTCCCCGGGGGGGGGCCATGAGCAGTTCTTC
j_call: TRBJ2-7; v_call: TRBV10-3; clone_size: -; d_call: TRBD2; cdr3_aa: CAISELSTSGRVHEQYF; cdr3_nt: TGTGCCATCAGTGAGCTCTCGACTAGCGGGAGAGTACACGAGCAGTACTTC
j_call: TRBJ1-3; v_call: TRBV30; clone_size: -; d_call: -; cdr3_aa: CAWRGGDTIYF; cdr3_nt: TGTGCCTGGAGGGGAGGAGACACCATATATTTT
j_call: TRBJ2-7; v_call: TRBV5-6; clone_size: -; d_call: TRBD1; cdr3_aa: CASSSDGQGSYEQYF; cdr3_nt: TGTGCCAGCAGCTCAGATGGACAGGGTAGCTACGAGCAGTACTTC
j_call: TRBJ1-1; v_call: TRBV28; clone_size: -; d_call: TRBD1; cdr3_aa: CASSRQGSNTEAFF; cdr3_nt: TGTGCCAGCAGTAGACAGGGATCGAACACTGAAGCTTTCTTT
j_call: TRBJ2-7; v_call: TRBV27; clone_size: -; d_call: -; cdr3_aa: CATTGGGAYEQYF; cdr3_nt: TGTGCCACCACCGGTGGCGGGGCCTACGAGCAGTACTTC
j_call: TRBJ2-3; v_call: TRBV4-1; clone_size: -; d_call: TRBD2; cdr3_aa: CASSQGLAGGTDTQYF; cdr3_nt: TGCGCCAGCAGCCAAGGCCTAGCGGGAGGGACAGATACGCAGTATTTT
j_call: TRBJ2-7; v_call: TRBV5-4; clone_size: -; d_call: TRBD2; cdr3_aa: CASSLSGGPIYEQYF; cdr3_nt: TGTGCCAGCAGCTTGTCGGGAGGGCCTATCTACGAGCAGTACTTC
j_call: TRBJ1-2; v_call: TRBV18; clone_size: -; d_call: -; cdr3_aa: CASFGASIYGYTF; cdr3_nt: TGTGCCAGCTTCGGGGCGAGCATTTATGGCTACACCTTC
j_call: TRBJ2-1; v_call: TRBV25-1; clone_size: -; d_call: -; cdr3_aa: CASSELAGSSYNEQFF; cdr3_nt: TGTGCCAGCAGTGAATTGGCCGGGAGCTCCTACAATGAGCAGTTCTTC
j_call: TRBJ2-5; v_call: TRBV27; clone_size: -; d_call: TRBD2; cdr3_aa: CASSPPSGSETQYF; cdr3_nt: TGTGCCAGCAGTCCACCTAGCGGGAGTGAGACCCAGTACTTC
j_call: TRBJ2-1; v_call: TRBV27; clone_size: -; d_call: TRBD1; cdr3_aa: CASRTGVDEQFF; cdr3_nt: TGTGCCAGCAGGACAGGGGTAGATGAGCAGTTCTTC
j_call: TRBJ1-5; v_call: TRBV30; clone_size: -; d_call: TRBD1; cdr3_aa: CAWDRGQGNQPQHF; cdr3_nt: TGTGCCTGGGACAGGGGGCAGGGCAATCAGCCCCAGCATTTT